This T cell receptor beta chain was obtained from a study of low-dose radiotherapy and immunotherapy resistance in tumors. Whole-study context: Radiation delivery to Cohort 1 consisted of 0.5 Gy per fraction every 2 weeks, summing to 6.5 Gy.

V trimming: 1 base; J trimming: 8 bases; junction bases outside the gene matches: 6. The length of the CDR3 is 14 residues. The V gene's germline CDR1 is GTSNPN and CDR2 SVGIG (reference sequence). Alpha and beta chains were covered, as first-strand cDNA relied on TRAV- and TRBV-specific primers. A roughly 20-cycle PCR with a constant-region primer and V-primer adapter amplified TCRs. TCRdb itself ran the reads through MiXCR, one entry per CDR3 protein. The data show 95,000 to 100,000 distinct CDR3 sequences, roughly 20% seen once. The time point here: after trial treatment. The treatment here: LDRT plus nivolumab, ipilimumab, low-dose cyclophosphamide and aspirin (RACIN trial). This clonotype was observed a single time.

The clonotype originates from a male donor with prostate cancer. The chain has TRBV30 and TRBJ2-1, with TRBD1 matching 9 bases. The source material was PBMCs, sampled after low-dose radiotherapy plus immunotherapy. The CDR3 loop reads CAWSGGTGYDEQFF. The DNA of the CDR3 is TGTGCCTGGAGTGGGGGGACAGGGTACGATGAGCAGTTCTTC.